The T cell receptor (beta chain) under discussion was sequenced for a study of radiation and T cells in renal cell carcinoma. Broader study findings: From baseline, blood top tumor clonotypes peaked at 2 weeks post-radiation. Sampling covered only around 0.98 g of each tumor. Without pretreatment biopsies, baseline tumor clonotype presence was undetermined.

Sequencing was performed with immunoSEQ multiplex PCR; in TCRdb, only in-frame clones are kept and a portion is missing. The sample lists under 20,000 clones; 60% to 75% were seen once. The germline CDR1 and CDR2 sequences are GTSNPN and SVGIG (reference sequence). This CDR3 has 11 residues. V was cut by 0 bases and J by 7 bases, with 7 bases left in between. Treatment reported: 15 Gy SBRT to primary tumor, nephrectomy 4 weeks later. The patient's renal cell carcinoma had clear cell pathology. A remark on this clone: Antigen specificity is unknown.

This specimen was tumor tissue, taken from a patient whose treatment included radiotherapy and nephrectomy. The genes are TRBV30 and TRBJ2-7; D possibly corresponds to TRBD1 (6 bases). The source is a woman in her 70s with renal cell carcinoma. CDR3 nucleotides: TGTGCCTGGAGTGTGAGGGGGGAGCAGTACTTC. Translated, it gives CAWSVRGEQYF.